This T cell receptor beta chain appears in the sequencing data of a study of blood T cell repertoires in COVID-19. In the study overall: Samples came from the United States, Italy and Spain, spanning acute and convalescent COVID-19. The analysed material was cDNA or gDNA that came from T cells, B-cell-depleted T cells, or PBMCs.

This clone has just a few counts. Per the authors' pipeline: Quantification of nucleated cells was approximated via reference gene primer amplification. The protocol was immunoSEQ multiplex PCR, while the TCRdb copy is restricted to in-frame clones and leaves out a portion. Clone size and V and J calls were adopted from that table, with D and trimming inferred from the DNA. The table shows roughly 76,000 clones, with 60% to 85% occurring only once. V was pared by 2 bases and J by 6 bases, with 5 bases of the junction left unmatched. CDR1 and CDR2 from the germline V gene are KGHDR and SFDVKD. This CDR3 is 16 amino acids long.

This receptor was obtained from a man in his 70s with acute or convalescent COVID-19. The sample was peripheral blood. The genes are TRBV24-1 and TRBJ2-1; 11 bases are shared with TRBD2. The chain's CDR3 is CATSDSVLAGGNEQFF. The CDR3 nucleotides are TGTGCCACCAGTGATTCCGTCCTAGCGGGAGGCAATGAGCAGTTCTTC.